A selection of T cell receptor beta chains follows, all from one sample in a study of blood T cell repertoires in COVID-19. Measured with immunoSEQ multiplex PCR; TCRdb has only the in-frame clones, and not every one. Here the sample spans 250,000 to 350,000 clones, about 89% being singletons. Material: peripheral blood. Every receptor here comes from a woman under 40 with COVID-19, enrolled during active disease. The CDR3 runs from the conserved cysteine through the conserved F or W. Each record gives: J gene, V gene, clone size, D gene, CDR3 protein, CDR3 DNA. The D gene is left open where the match is weak. Size is stated for part of the rows, as once, few or many counts, or as a class when the clone is expanded.

TRBJ2-7 | TRBV5-1 | . | TRBD1 | CASSSRQGGYEQYF | TGCGCCAGCAGCTCTCGACAGGGCGGCTACGAGCAGTACTTC
TRBJ2-1 | TRBV3-1/TRBV3-2 | . | . | CASSQGYGNSYNEQFF | TGTGCCAGCAGCCAAGGGTACGGGAACTCCTACAATGAGCAGTTCTTC
TRBJ2-1 | TRBV28 | . | . | CASRSIYNEQFF | TGTGCCAGCAGGTCAATCTACAATGAGCAGTTCTTC
TRBJ2-2 | TRBV11-2 | . | TRBD2 | CASSFFRLAGEAGELFF | TGTGCCAGCAGCTTCTTTAGACTAGCGGGAGAAGCCGGGGAGCTGTTTTTT
TRBJ2-1 | TRBV7-9 | . | TRBD2 | CASSITSDPGLSNEQFF | TGTGCCAGCAGCATTACTAGCGACCCGGGTCTTAGCAATGAGCAGTTCTTC
TRBJ2-5 | TRBV10-3 | . | TRBD1 | CAISESNPGGYQETQYF | TGTGCCATCAGTGAGTCGAATCCAGGGGGCTACCAAGAGACCCAGTACTTC
TRBJ2-2 | TRBV10-3 | . | TRBD2 | CAISAGQRGTGELFF | TGTGCCATCAGTGCGGGTCAGCGGGGGACCGGGGAGCTGTTTTTT
TRBJ1-1 | TRBV29-1 | . | . | CSVEEGGTEAFF | TGCAGCGTTGAAGAAGGGGGCACTGAAGCTTTCTTT
TRBJ1-1 | TRBV2 | once | . | CASSAWSDEAFF | TGTGCCAGCAGTGCTTGGTCAGATGAAGCTTTCTTT
TRBJ1-1 | TRBV14 | . | TRBD1 | CASSLDRGLRNTEAFF | TGTGCCAGCAGTCTGGACAGGGGACTCCGGAACACTGAAGCTTTCTTT
TRBJ1-2 | TRBV5-1 | . | TRBD1 | CASRFGEEGAYGYTF | TGCGCCAGCAGATTCGGCGAAGAGGGGGCATATGGCTACACCTTC
TRBJ2-5 | TRBV10-2 | . | . | CASRAETQYF | TGCGCCAGCCGTGCTGAGACCCAGTACTTC
TRBJ2-7 | TRBV6-2/TRBV6-3 | once | TRBD2 | CASSSALAGVYEQYF | TGTGCCAGCAGTTCGGCACTAGCGGGGGTCTACGAGCAGTACTTC
TRBJ2-7 | TRBV19 | . | TRBD2 | CASASGPHYEQYF | TGTGCCAGTGCTAGCGGGCCCCACTACGAGCAGTACTTC
TRBJ1-1 | TRBV18 | many | . | CASSQGTSGLRNTEAFF | TGTGCCAGCTCACAGGGCACCTCGGGACTGAGGAACACTGAAGCTTTCTTT
TRBJ2-6 | TRBV18 | . | TRBD1 | CASSPVGQATGGANVLTF | TGTGCCAGCTCACCAGTGGGACAGGCAACGGGGGGGGCCAACGTCCTGACTTTC
TRBJ2-2 | TRBV29-1 | . | . | CSVAGQNTGELFF | TGCAGCGTTGCTGGGCAGAACACCGGGGAGCTGTTTTTT
TRBJ2-5 | TRBV27 | . | . | CASSAGRGDSQETQYF | TGTGCCAGCAGCGCGGGGCGGGGAGATTCCCAAGAGACCCAGTACTTC
TRBJ2-7 | TRBV5-4 | . | TRBD1 | CASSLGQGAYEQYF | TGTGCCAGCAGCTTAGGACAGGGGGCCTACGAGCAGTACTTC
TRBJ2-2 | TRBV7-9 | . | . | CASSLLELRSGMGTGELFF | TGTGCCAGCAGCTTACTTGAATTACGGTCGGGGATGGGCACCGGGGAGCTGTTTTTT
TRBJ1-5 | TRBV6-1 | . | . | CASSVTLEVLGNQPQHF | TGTGCCAGCAGTGTCACCCTGGAGGTTTTGGGCAATCAGCCCCAGCATTTT
TRBJ2-2 | TRBV30 | . | . | CAWSPTGELFF | TGTGCCTGGTCCCCAACCGGGGAGCTGTTTTTT
TRBJ1-3 | TRBV4-1 | . | . | CASSLLGVTGNTIYF | TGCGCCAGCAGCCTTCTCGGGGTGACTGGAAACACCATATATTTT
TRBJ2-5 | TRBV30 | once | TRBD2 | CAWSVERAGFETQYF | TGTGCCTGGAGTGTAGAGCGAGCGGGATTTGAGACCCAGTACTTC
TRBJ2-7 | TRBV30 | . | TRBD1 | CAWGTGTGKYEQYF | TGTGCCTGGGGAACCGGGACAGGGAAATACGAGCAGTACTTC
TRBJ1-5 | TRBV1 | . | . | CTSSQPDRERNQPQHF | TGCACCAGCAGCCAGCCTGACAGGGAACGGAATCAGCCCCAGCATTTT
TRBJ2-7 | TRBV4-1 | . | . | CASSQEKTGTYEQYF | TGCGCCAGCAGCCAAGAAAAGACAGGAACCTACGAGCAGTACTTC
TRBJ1-4 | TRBV7-2 | . | TRBD1 | CASSIGQGAQLFF | TGTGCCAGCAGCATCGGACAGGGGGCACAACTGTTTTTT